Listed below are T cell receptor beta chains from one sample, sequenced in a study of vaccination effects on CD4 cells after COVID-19. Assay: immunoSEQ multiplex PCR; the TCRdb copy retains only in-frame clones and omits some. The sample lists 55,000 to 90,000 clones, 65% to 75% occurring once. The antigens for these receptors are not known. This specimen was CD4+ T cells from PBMCs cultured with HIV peptides, taken before COVID-19 vaccination. The origin of the receptors is a human donor who had a prior SARS-CoV-2 infection. CDR3s include the opening cysteine and the closing phenylalanine or tryptophan. The order of the fields is J gene, clone size, D gene, CDR3 length, V gene, CDR3 protein, CDR3 DNA. A D gene is named only where the DNA matches it firmly. Rows give clone size only sometimes, using once, few, many, or a class for an expanded clone.

J gene: TRBJ1-2
clone size: -
D gene: -
CDR3 length: 17
V gene: TRBV11-2
CDR3 protein: CASSLGGAEAWDFGYTF
CDR3 DNA: TGTGCCAGCAGCTTAGGAGGTGCGGAGGCGTGGGATTTTGGCTACACCTTC

J gene: TRBJ1-4
clone size: few
D gene: -
CDR3 length: 14
V gene: TRBV5-1
CDR3 protein: CASSSRTSGKELFF
CDR3 DNA: TGCGCCAGCAGCTCACGGACATCGGGGAAGGAACTGTTTTTT

J gene: TRBJ2-3
clone size: -
D gene: -
CDR3 length: 15
V gene: TRBV7-2
CDR3 protein: CASSLSGHSTDTQYF
CDR3 DNA: TGTGCCAGCAGCTTATCGGGTCATTCCACAGATACGCAGTATTTT

J gene: TRBJ1-5
clone size: -
D gene: TRBD1
CDR3 length: 15
V gene: TRBV30
CDR3 protein: CAWNPGTGGPRPQHF
CDR3 DNA: TGTGCCTGGAACCCCGGGACAGGGGGTCCCCGGCCCCAGCATTTT

J gene: TRBJ1-4
clone size: -
D gene: -
CDR3 length: 17
V gene: TRBV27
CDR3 protein: CASSLSMLGAANEKLFF
CDR3 DNA: TGTGCCAGCAGTTTATCCATGTTGGGGGCGGCTAATGAAAAACTGTTTTTT

J gene: TRBJ1-2
clone size: -
D gene: -
CDR3 length: 16
V gene: TRBV2
CDR3 protein: CASRTGTDALWRGYTF
CDR3 DNA: TGTGCCAGCAGAACCGGGACCGACGCCCTATGGAGGGGCTACACCTTC

J gene: TRBJ2-4
clone size: -
D gene: -
CDR3 length: 16
V gene: TRBV4-1
CDR3 protein: CASSHRAGLAKNIQYF
CDR3 DNA: TGCGCCAGCAGCCACCGGGCGGGGCTAGCCAAAAACATTCAGTACTTC

J gene: TRBJ1-2
clone size: -
D gene: -
CDR3 length: 13
V gene: TRBV6-5
CDR3 protein: CASRGIWGGGYTF
CDR3 DNA: TGTGCCAGCAGAGGGATATGGGGTGGCGGCTACACCTTC

J gene: TRBJ2-4
clone size: -
D gene: -
CDR3 length: 14
V gene: TRBV30
CDR3 protein: CAWSASSGTDIQYF
CDR3 DNA: TGTGCCTGGAGTGCGTCCTCAGGGACGGACATTCAGTACTTC

J gene: TRBJ1-2
clone size: -
D gene: TRBD1
CDR3 length: 14
V gene: TRBV28
CDR3 protein: CASTPGTGRYGYTF
CDR3 DNA: TGTGCCAGCACTCCCGGGACAGGGCGCTATGGCTACACCTTC

J gene: TRBJ2-3
clone size: -
D gene: -
CDR3 length: 15
V gene: TRBV19
CDR3 protein: CASREEGPSTDTQYF
CDR3 DNA: TGTGCCAGTAGAGAGGAGGGCCCTAGCACAGATACGCAGTATTTT

J gene: TRBJ2-3
clone size: -
D gene: -
CDR3 length: 15
V gene: TRBV7-2
CDR3 protein: CASSFRLLAADTQYF
CDR3 DNA: TGTGCCAGCAGCTTCCGTCTTCTAGCAGCAGATACGCAGTATTTT

J gene: TRBJ1-5
clone size: -
D gene: -
CDR3 length: 13
V gene: TRBV7-2
CDR3 protein: CASSLDRDQPQHF
CDR3 DNA: TGTGCCAGCAGCTTAGACCGGGATCAGCCCCAGCATTTT

J gene: TRBJ2-1
clone size: once
D gene: -
CDR3 length: 14
V gene: TRBV30
CDR3 protein: CAWSAWTRYNEQFF
CDR3 DNA: TGTGCCTGGAGTGCGTGGACTCGATACAATGAGCAGTTCTTC

J gene: TRBJ2-2
clone size: -
D gene: -
CDR3 length: 15
V gene: TRBV6-5
CDR3 protein: CASRGGGETTGELFF
CDR3 DNA: TGTGCCAGCAGGGGCGGGGGCGAGACCACCGGGGAGCTGTTTTTT

J gene: TRBJ2-7
clone size: -
D gene: -
CDR3 length: 14
V gene: TRBV18
CDR3 protein: CASSPSRDSYEQYF
CDR3 DNA: TGTGCCAGCTCACCCTCCAGGGATTCCTACGAGCAGTACTTC

J gene: TRBJ1-2
clone size: -
D gene: -
CDR3 length: 11
V gene: TRBV12-3/TRBV12-4
CDR3 protein: CASSLGYGYTF
CDR3 DNA: TGTGCCAGCAGTTTAGGATATGGCTACACCTTC

J gene: TRBJ2-1
clone size: -
D gene: -
CDR3 length: 13
V gene: TRBV7-2
CDR3 protein: CASSPTVLGEQFF
CDR3 DNA: TGTGCCAGCAGCCCGACAGTTTTGGGTGAGCAGTTCTTC

J gene: TRBJ1-3
clone size: -
D gene: -
CDR3 length: 15
V gene: TRBV5-6
CDR3 protein: CASSLVGVSGNTIYF
CDR3 DNA: TGTGCCAGCAGCTTGGTGGGGGTCTCTGGAAACACCATATATTTT

J gene: TRBJ2-5
clone size: once
D gene: -
CDR3 length: 14
V gene: TRBV5-6
CDR3 protein: CASSLSRVQETQYF
CDR3 DNA: TGTGCCAGCAGCTTATCGAGAGTCCAAGAGACCCAGTACTTC

J gene: TRBJ1-1
clone size: -
D gene: -
CDR3 length: 13
V gene: TRBV2
CDR3 protein: CASSYWGGVEAFF
CDR3 DNA: TGTGCCAGCAGTTATTGGGGGGGCGTTGAAGCTTTCTTT

J gene: TRBJ1-2
clone size: -
D gene: TRBD1
CDR3 length: 16
V gene: TRBV10-3
CDR3 protein: CAISEGGTGDLYGYTF
CDR3 DNA: TGTGCCATCAGTGAAGGGGGGACAGGGGACCTCTATGGCTACACCTTC

J gene: TRBJ2-5
clone size: -
D gene: -
CDR3 length: 15
V gene: TRBV4-1
CDR3 protein: CASSQGGFREETQYF
CDR3 DNA: TGCGCCAGCAGCCAAGGGGGATTTCGGGAAGAGACCCAGTACTTC

J gene: TRBJ2-7
clone size: few
D gene: -
CDR3 length: 15
V gene: TRBV27
CDR3 protein: CASSLYRGDSYEQYF
CDR3 DNA: TGTGCCAGCAGTTTATACCGCGGGGACTCCTACGAGCAGTACTTC

J gene: TRBJ2-7
clone size: few
D gene: TRBD1
CDR3 length: 15
V gene: TRBV6-6
CDR3 protein: CASSGTGYDSYEQYF
CDR3 DNA: TGTGCCAGCAGTGGGACAGGGTATGATTCCTACGAGCAGTACTTC

J gene: TRBJ1-1
clone size: -
D gene: TRBD1
CDR3 length: 13
V gene: TRBV11-1
CDR3 protein: CASSPQTGIEAFF
CDR3 DNA: TGTGCCAGCAGCCCCCAGACAGGGATTGAAGCTTTCTTT

J gene: TRBJ2-1
clone size: few
D gene: -
CDR3 length: 14
V gene: TRBV18
CDR3 protein: CASSKTGRETLQFF
CDR3 DNA: TGTGCCAGCTCTAAAACGGGAAGGGAAACGTTGCAGTTCTTC

J gene: TRBJ2-2
clone size: once
D gene: -
CDR3 length: 11
V gene: TRBV30
CDR3 protein: CAWQQTGELFF
CDR3 DNA: TGTGCCTGGCAGCAGACCGGGGAGCTGTTTTTT

J gene: TRBJ2-6
clone size: few
D gene: -
CDR3 length: 17
V gene: TRBV5-1
CDR3 protein: CASSLFDSSSGANVLTF
CDR3 DNA: TGCGCCAGCAGCTTGTTTGACAGCTCCTCTGGGGCCAACGTCCTGACTTTC

J gene: TRBJ1-4
clone size: -
D gene: -
CDR3 length: 13
V gene: TRBV12-3/TRBV12-4
CDR3 protein: CASSPSSWGKLFF
CDR3 DNA: TGTGCCAGCAGTCCAAGTTCGTGGGGAAAACTGTTTTTT

J gene: TRBJ2-5
clone size: -
D gene: TRBD1
CDR3 length: 14
V gene: TRBV5-1
CDR3 protein: CASSSGQPKETQYF
CDR3 DNA: TGCGCCAGCAGCTCGGGACAGCCAAAAGAGACCCAGTACTTC

J gene: TRBJ1-2
clone size: -
D gene: TRBD1
CDR3 length: 14
V gene: TRBV5-6
CDR3 protein: CASSNPTGDHGYTF
CDR3 DNA: TGTGCCAGCAGCAATCCTACAGGGGACCATGGCTACACCTTC

J gene: TRBJ2-3
clone size: few
D gene: -
CDR3 length: 15
V gene: TRBV9
CDR3 protein: CASRDLEGGSDTQYF
CDR3 DNA: TGTGCCAGCAGAGACCTCGAGGGGGGCTCAGATACGCAGTATTTT

J gene: TRBJ1-6
clone size: -
D gene: -
CDR3 length: 18
V gene: TRBV2
CDR3 protein: CASSEISLAPGHNSPLHF
CDR3 DNA: TGTGCCAGCAGTGAGATCAGTCTGGCCCCTGGTCATAATTCACCCCTCCACTTT

J gene: TRBJ2-7
clone size: -
D gene: -
CDR3 length: 13
V gene: TRBV3-1/TRBV3-2
CDR3 protein: CASSQETLGGQYF
CDR3 DNA: TGTGCCAGCAGCCAAGAGACCCTCGGCGGGCAGTACTTC

J gene: TRBJ2-7
clone size: -
D gene: TRBD1
CDR3 length: 17
V gene: TRBV19
CDR3 protein: CASSILYRDRVSYEQYF
CDR3 DNA: TGTGCCAGTAGTATACTATACCGGGACAGGGTCTCCTACGAGCAGTACTTC

J gene: TRBJ2-7
clone size: -
D gene: -
CDR3 length: 12
V gene: TRBV19
CDR3 protein: CASSLADDEQYF
CDR3 DNA: TGTGCCAGTAGCCTAGCCGACGACGAGCAGTACTTC

J gene: TRBJ1-2
clone size: once
D gene: TRBD1
CDR3 length: 13
V gene: TRBV3-1/TRBV3-2
CDR3 protein: CASSPQGNYGYTF
CDR3 DNA: TGTGCCAGCAGCCCACAGGGGAATTATGGCTACACCTTC

J gene: TRBJ2-7
clone size: -
D gene: TRBD1
CDR3 length: 12
V gene: TRBV10-3
CDR3 protein: CAIERGRHEQYF
CDR3 DNA: TGTGCCATCGAGAGGGGGCGACACGAGCAGTACTTC